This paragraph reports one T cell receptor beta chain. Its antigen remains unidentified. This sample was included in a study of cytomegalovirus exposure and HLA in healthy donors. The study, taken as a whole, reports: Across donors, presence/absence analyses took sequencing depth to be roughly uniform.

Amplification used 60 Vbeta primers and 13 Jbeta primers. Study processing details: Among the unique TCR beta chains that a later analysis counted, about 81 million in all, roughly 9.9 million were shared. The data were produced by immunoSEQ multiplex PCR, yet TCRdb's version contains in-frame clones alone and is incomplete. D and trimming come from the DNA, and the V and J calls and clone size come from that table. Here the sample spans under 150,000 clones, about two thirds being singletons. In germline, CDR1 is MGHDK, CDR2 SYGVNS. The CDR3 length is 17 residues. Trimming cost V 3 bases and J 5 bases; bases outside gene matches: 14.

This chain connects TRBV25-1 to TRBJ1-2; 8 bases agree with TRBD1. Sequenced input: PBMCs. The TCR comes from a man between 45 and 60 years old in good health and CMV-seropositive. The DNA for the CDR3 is TGTGCCAGCAGTGATCGGGCAGGGGGCTCGGGGGAATATGGCTACACCTTC. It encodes CASSDRAGGSGEYGYTF.